This is a list of T cell receptor beta chains from one sample in a study of CD8 T cells in Susac syndrome. In TCRdb, the immunoSEQ multiplex PCR reads were re-called with MiXCR into one record per CDR3 protein. This table has fewer than 90,000 distinct CDR3 sequences, approximately 93% appearing once. Sequencing used CD8+ T cells from PBMCs. The receptors come from a human donor with Susac syndrome. The CDR3 runs from the conserved cysteine through the conserved F or W. Fields, in order: V gene, D gene, J gene, clone size, CDR3 protein, CDR3 DNA. A D gene is named only where the DNA matches it firmly. The size of a clone is reported for some rows only, either as once, few or many, or as a class for expanded clones.

v_gene: TRBV3-1
d_gene: TRBD2
j_gene: TRBJ2-7
abundance: .
CDR3aa: CASRPGTSGRGGYEQYF
CDR3nt: TGTGCCAGCAGGCCGGGGACTAGCGGGAGAGGTGGCTACGAGCAGTACTTC

v_gene: TRBV6-5
d_gene: .
j_gene: TRBJ2-1
abundance: .
CDR3aa: CASAQTFYNEQFF
CDR3nt: TGTGCCAGCGCCCAGACTTTTTACAATGAGCAGTTCTTC

v_gene: TRBV7-9
d_gene: .
j_gene: TRBJ2-1
abundance: .
CDR3aa: CASSSSVNEQFF
CDR3nt: TGTGCCAGCAGCTCTAGCGTCAATGAGCAGTTCTTC

v_gene: TRBV30
d_gene: TRBD2
j_gene: TRBJ2-1
abundance: .
CDR3aa: CAWSGWRGGLDEQFF
CDR3nt: TGTGCCTGGAGCGGGTGGCGGGGGGGTTTGGATGAGCAGTTCTTC

v_gene: TRBV5-4
d_gene: .
j_gene: TRBJ2-7
abundance: .
CDR3aa: CASSRDMDRRYEQYF
CDR3nt: TGTGCCAGCAGCCGTGACATGGACAGAAGATACGAGCAGTACTTC

v_gene: TRBV30
d_gene: .
j_gene: TRBJ1-2
abundance: .
CDR3aa: CAWSGAQGANYGYTF
CDR3nt: TGTGCCTGGAGTGGGGCCCAGGGAGCTAACTATGGCTACACCTTC

v_gene: TRBV13
d_gene: .
j_gene: TRBJ1-1
abundance: .
CDR3aa: CASSLQNGRGTEAFF
CDR3nt: TGTGCCAGCAGCCTGCAAAATGGTCGCGGCACTGAAGCTTTCTTT

v_gene: TRBV28
d_gene: TRBD2
j_gene: TRBJ2-7
abundance: .
CDR3aa: CASSVTSGRLYEQYF
CDR3nt: TGTGCCAGCAGTGTCACTAGCGGGAGGCTGTACGAGCAGTACTTC

v_gene: TRBV5-6
d_gene: .
j_gene: TRBJ1-2
abundance: .
CDR3aa: CASSTLGNNGYTF
CDR3nt: TGTGCCAGCAGCACCCTGGGGAATAATGGCTACACCTTC

v_gene: TRBV20-1
d_gene: TRBD2
j_gene: TRBJ2-5
abundance: .
CDR3aa: CSASLAGTSGQETQYF
CDR3nt: TGCAGTGCTTCCCTAGCTGGGACTAGCGGTCAAGAGACCCAGTACTTC

v_gene: TRBV12-3/TRBV12-4
d_gene: .
j_gene: TRBJ1-5
abundance: once
CDR3aa: CASSSRGPQHF
CDR3nt: TGTGCCAGCAGCTCCCGGGGGCCCCAGCATTTT

v_gene: TRBV7-9
d_gene: .
j_gene: TRBJ1-1
abundance: .
CDR3aa: CASRGTEGYTEAFF
CDR3nt: TGTGCCAGCAGGGGTACAGAGGGGTACACTGAAGCTTTCTTT

v_gene: TRBV12-3/TRBV12-4
d_gene: .
j_gene: TRBJ2-1
abundance: .
CDR3aa: CASSFGSTANEQFF
CDR3nt: TGTGCCAGCAGCTTTGGCTCGACGGCAAATGAGCAGTTCTTC

v_gene: TRBV6-2/TRBV6-3
d_gene: .
j_gene: TRBJ2-2
abundance: .
CDR3aa: CASSYSPTSIRELFF
CDR3nt: TGTGCCAGCAGTTACTCCCCTACTAGTATCAGGGAGCTGTTTTTT

v_gene: TRBV7-2
d_gene: .
j_gene: TRBJ1-6
abundance: .
CDR3aa: CASSRNPGNSPLHF
CDR3nt: TGTGCCAGCAGCCGGAACCCTGGGAATTCACCCCTCCACTTT

v_gene: TRBV20-1
d_gene: .
j_gene: TRBJ1-1
abundance: .
CDR3aa: CSAGRDTEAFF
CDR3nt: TGCAGTGCCGGTCGTGACACTGAAGCTTTCTTT

v_gene: TRBV4-3
d_gene: TRBD1
j_gene: TRBJ2-1
abundance: .
CDR3aa: CASSQDGTDSYNEQFF
CDR3nt: TGCGCCAGCAGCCAAGACGGGACAGACTCCTACAATGAGCAGTTCTTC

v_gene: TRBV7-2
d_gene: .
j_gene: TRBJ1-5
abundance: .
CDR3aa: CASSLTGGQPQHF
CDR3nt: TGTGCCAGCAGCTTAACTGGGGGCCAGCCCCAGCATTTT

v_gene: TRBV12-3/TRBV12-4
d_gene: TRBD2
j_gene: TRBJ2-5
abundance: once
CDR3aa: CASRTLTSGKQETQYF
CDR3nt: TGTGCCAGCAGGACATTGACTAGCGGGAAACAAGAGACCCAGTACTTC

v_gene: TRBV5-1
d_gene: .
j_gene: TRBJ2-2
abundance: .
CDR3aa: CASSLDGYGGELFF
CDR3nt: TGCGCCAGCAGCTTGGACGGATACGGCGGGGAGCTGTTTTTT

v_gene: TRBV3-1
d_gene: .
j_gene: TRBJ1-1
abundance: .
CDR3aa: CASSQGWAVATEAFF
CDR3nt: TGTGCCAGCAGCCAAGGTTGGGCAGTCGCCACTGAAGCTTTCTTT

v_gene: TRBV18
d_gene: TRBD2
j_gene: TRBJ2-2
abundance: once
CDR3aa: CASSPASGNTGELFF
CDR3nt: TGTGCCAGCTCACCGGCTAGCGGGAACACCGGGGAGCTGTTTTTT

v_gene: TRBV18
d_gene: .
j_gene: TRBJ1-3
abundance: .
CDR3aa: CASSPPPPGLLSGNTIYF
CDR3nt: TGTGCCAGCTCACCACCGCCCCCGGGGTTACTCTCTGGAAACACCATATATTTT

v_gene: TRBV7-9
d_gene: .
j_gene: TRBJ1-1
abundance: .
CDR3aa: CASSLPQGAANTEAFF
CDR3nt: TGTGCCAGCAGCTTACCCCAGGGTGCGGCGAACACTGAAGCTTTCTTT

v_gene: TRBV12-3/TRBV12-4
d_gene: .
j_gene: TRBJ2-1
abundance: .
CDR3aa: CASSFQAGTNEQFF
CDR3nt: TGTGCCAGCAGTTTTCAAGCGGGTACCAATGAGCAGTTCTTC

v_gene: TRBV9
d_gene: .
j_gene: TRBJ2-3
abundance: .
CDR3aa: CASSGDSDTQYF
CDR3nt: TGTGCCAGCAGCGGCGACTCTGATACGCAGTATTTT

v_gene: TRBV6-5
d_gene: .
j_gene: TRBJ2-1
abundance: once
CDR3aa: CASSRTGNEQFF
CDR3nt: TGTGCCAGCAGTCGAACAGGGAATGAGCAGTTCTTC

v_gene: TRBV27
d_gene: .
j_gene: TRBJ2-7
abundance: .
CDR3aa: CASSLKGGGSYEQYF
CDR3nt: TGTGCCAGCAGTTTAAAAGGGGGAGGATCCTACGAGCAGTACTTC

v_gene: TRBV30
d_gene: .
j_gene: TRBJ2-1
abundance: .
CDR3aa: CAHTHSYGNEQFF
CDR3nt: TGTGCCCACACCCACTCTTACGGCAATGAGCAGTTCTTC

v_gene: TRBV20-1
d_gene: TRBD2
j_gene: TRBJ2-2
abundance: .
CDR3aa: CSARPSGRVGELFF
CDR3nt: TGCAGTGCTAGACCCAGCGGGAGGGTCGGGGAGCTGTTTTTT

v_gene: TRBV12-3/TRBV12-4
d_gene: .
j_gene: TRBJ2-3
abundance: .
CDR3aa: CASSLGKRSDTQYF
CDR3nt: TGTGCCAGCAGTTTAGGCAAAAGGTCAGATACGCAGTATTTT

v_gene: TRBV19
d_gene: TRBD2
j_gene: TRBJ2-1
abundance: .
CDR3aa: CASGTSGGAYNEQFF
CDR3nt: TGTGCCAGTGGAACTAGCGGGGGGGCATACAATGAGCAGTTCTTC

v_gene: TRBV11-2
d_gene: .
j_gene: TRBJ2-2
abundance: .
CDR3aa: CASSLVIAGELFF
CDR3nt: TGTGCCAGCAGCTTAGTTATTGCCGGGGAGCTGTTTTTT

v_gene: TRBV27
d_gene: .
j_gene: TRBJ2-1
abundance: .
CDR3aa: CASSSGPLGNEQFF
CDR3nt: TGTGCCAGCAGTTCGGGACCCCTCGGGAATGAGCAGTTCTTC

v_gene: TRBV20-1
d_gene: .
j_gene: TRBJ2-3
abundance: .
CDR3aa: CSAHPGQGSNTQYF
CDR3nt: TGCAGTGCCCACCCAGGACAAGGCTCGAATACGCAGTATTTT

v_gene: TRBV20-1
d_gene: .
j_gene: TRBJ2-3
abundance: .
CDR3aa: CSASPGTGDTQYF
CDR3nt: TGCAGTGCCTCTCCCGGGACCGGGGATACGCAGTATTTT

v_gene: TRBV20-1
d_gene: .
j_gene: TRBJ2-7
abundance: .
CDR3aa: CSARARDRRYEQYF
CDR3nt: TGCAGTGCTAGAGCCAGGGACCGTCGCTACGAGCAGTACTTC

v_gene: TRBV30
d_gene: .
j_gene: TRBJ2-1
abundance: once
CDR3aa: CAWNRLGANEQFF
CDR3nt: TGTGCCTGGAACCGTTTGGGGGCCAATGAGCAGTTCTTC